The T cell receptor (beta chain) described here comes from a study of blood T cell repertoires in COVID-19. Study in general: The analysed material was cDNA or gDNA that came from T cells, B-cell-depleted T cells, or PBMCs.

Here immunoSEQ multiplex PCR was the method, and the copy in TCRdb shows in-frame clones only, minus some. The table shows more than 60,000 clones, with 91% occurring only once. This clone turned up a few times. The source is a human donor in a cohort sampled during active COVID-19. Sequences were obtained from peripheral blood.

Here the CDR3 reads CASSPSSAAYRDEQFF. Written as DNA, the CDR3 is TGTGCCAGCAGCCCGTCCTCAGCGGCCTACAGGGATGAGCAGTTCTTC. The chain joins TRBV7-9 to TRBJ2-1; possible D gene TRBD1, 6 bases. This CDR3 contains 16 residues. Germline V gives CDR1 SEHNR, CDR2 FQNEAQ (reference sequence). Trimming removed 5 bases at V and 8 bases at J, with 22 bases between. The entire variable domain, with the rest obtained from reference TRBV7-9 and TRBJ2-1, is as follows: DTGVSQNPRHKITKRGQNVTFRCDPISEHNRLYWYRQTLGQGPEFLTYFQNEAQLEKSRLLSDRFSAERPKGSFSTLEIQRTEQGDSAMYLCASSPSSAAYRDEQFFGPGTRLTVL.